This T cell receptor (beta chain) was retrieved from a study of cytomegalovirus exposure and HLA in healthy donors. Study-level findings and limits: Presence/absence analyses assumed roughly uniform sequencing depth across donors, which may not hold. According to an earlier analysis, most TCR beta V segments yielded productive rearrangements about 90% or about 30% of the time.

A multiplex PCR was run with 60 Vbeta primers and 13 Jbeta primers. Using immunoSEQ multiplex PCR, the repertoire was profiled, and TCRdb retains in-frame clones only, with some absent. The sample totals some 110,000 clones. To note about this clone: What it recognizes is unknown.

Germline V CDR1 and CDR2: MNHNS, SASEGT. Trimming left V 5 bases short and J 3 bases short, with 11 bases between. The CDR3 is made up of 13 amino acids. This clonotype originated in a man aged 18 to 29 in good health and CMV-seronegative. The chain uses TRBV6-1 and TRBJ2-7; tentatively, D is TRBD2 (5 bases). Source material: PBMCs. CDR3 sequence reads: CASSRTEDYEQYF. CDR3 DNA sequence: TGTGCCAGCAGTCGGACGGAGGACTACGAGCAGTACTTC.